Listed below are T cell receptor beta chains from one sample, sequenced in a study of cytomegalovirus exposure and HLA in healthy donors. TCRdb keeps only in-frame clones here, not all; method: immunoSEQ multiplex PCR. The sample shows some 38,000 clones, about half of them seen only once. Sequenced material: PBMCs. Receptor source: a woman in her 40s in good health and CMV-seropositive. Both conserved end residues are trimmed from each CDR3. The D gene is left open where the match is weak. Only some rows state a clone size, as once, few, many or a class for expanded clones.

.	few	TRBV6-4	TRBJ2-1	ASSVDSYNEQF
TRBD1	.	TRBV16	TRBJ1-1	ASSRQGATEAF
.	.	TRBV11-3	TRBJ1-6	ASSLPEVGHSPLH
.	.	TRBV21-1	TRBJ1-2	ASTSRTGNYGYT
TRBD1	.	TRBV5-1	TRBJ2-5	ASSQGARETQY
.	.	TRBV29-1	TRBJ1-2	SVEDLRTGVKGGGYT
TRBD1	.	TRBV4-1	TRBJ1-5	ASSQDRGGQGSNQPQH
.	medium-sized	TRBV18	TRBJ1-4	ASSPRAGFEKLF
TRBD2	.	TRBV7-2	TRBJ2-1	ASSFLPSGGRGNEQF
.	.	TRBV7-9	TRBJ2-1	ASSSGGPLNEQF
TRBD1	.	TRBV6-1	TRBJ1-2	ASSEPGQGIRGYT
.	.	TRBV7-2	TRBJ2-5	ASSLSLGETQY
.	.	TRBV2	TRBJ2-2	ASRPTNQQTGELF
.	few	TRBV9	TRBJ1-1	ASSVQSDKETEAF
.	.	TRBV5-4	TRBJ1-2	ASSLDIYGYT
TRBD1	.	TRBV5-1	TRBJ1-2	ASSGDRGYGYT
TRBD2	.	TRBV10-3	TRBJ2-7	ASTGGSGASSYEQY
TRBD2	few	TRBV6-4	TRBJ2-3	ASSETGTSGSDTQY
.	large	TRBV6-5	TRBJ1-5	ASRSLDRDQPQH
.	.	TRBV11-3	TRBJ2-7	ASSVSPSYEQY
.	.	TRBV4-2	TRBJ1-3	ASSQDTTGDSGNTIY
TRBD2	.	TRBV5-4	TRBJ2-5	ASSSPGLEETQY
TRBD1	.	TRBV5-1	TRBJ1-2	ASSFGQGNYGYT
.	.	TRBV9	TRBJ1-5	ASSTDAGFGLPQH
TRBD1	.	TRBV11-2	TRBJ2-7	ASSFVGQGGDEQY
.	.	TRBV10-2	TRBJ1-1	ASSEFNEAF
TRBD2	few	TRBV6-1	TRBJ2-1	ASSEARGGIGIYEQF
.	few	TRBV4-2	TRBJ1-4	ASSSGQRMDEKLF
TRBD1	few	TRBV7-2	TRBJ1-2	ASSRSGSGTGGNYGYT
TRBD2	.	TRBV7-3	TRBJ2-1	ASSRRTSGGATNEQF
TRBD1	.	TRBV11-1	TRBJ2-7	ASSPDRASSYEQY
TRBD2	.	TRBV11-2	TRBJ2-7	ASSLVTRLASYEQY
TRBD2	.	TRBV19	TRBJ2-2	ASRIAGGRGTGELF
.	few	TRBV28	TRBJ2-1	ASSLYHRDEQF
TRBD1	.	TRBV4-3	TRBJ1-4	ASSQYYGTALEKLF
.	.	TRBV18	TRBJ1-2	ASSPLGGFGYT
TRBD1	.	TRBV30	TRBJ1-5	AWSVLGQVNQPQH
TRBD2	.	TRBV5-4	TRBJ2-5	ASSSKTSGGAETQY
.	few	TRBV18	TRBJ2-7	ASSLVGQGYYEQY
.	.	TRBV6-1	TRBJ1-4	ASVLQGGDEKLF
.	.	TRBV4-2	TRBJ1-2	ASSQGDTGGYGYT
.	.	TRBV11-2	TRBJ2-4	ASSSQVRENIQY
.	few	TRBV4-3	TRBJ2-5	ASSQLSGGTQY
.	.	TRBV27	TRBJ1-2	ASSLQGSSSYT